This T cell receptor beta chain derives from a study of T cells in Graves' hyperthyroidism and ophthalmopathy. The source material, RNA transcripts, was used to amplify TCR beta CDR3 regions. HTBI primers drove first-round RT-PCR of the TCR CDR3. MiXCR, run by TCRdb on the multiplex PCR reads, gives a single entry per CDR3 protein. This sample has over 550,000 distinct CDR3 sequences, with 16% found just once. The CDR3 is made up of 15 amino acids. The germline V gene has CDR1 SGHNT and CDR2 YENEEA. Trimming at V came to 5 bases and at J to 5 bases, leaving 7 bases not matched to a gene. There are many counts of this clonotype.

Sequences were obtained from blood. V usage is TRBV11-3 and J usage is TRBJ2-7, with 12 bases identical to TRBD1. The clonotype originates from a woman between 18 and 29 years old with Graves' hyperthyroidism. Here the CDR3 reads CASSLMGQGAHEQYF. CDR3 sequence (DNA): TGTGCCAGCAGCCTAATGGGACAGGGGGCCCACGAGCAGTACTTC.